Below, 17 T cell receptor beta chains from the same sample are listed, as sequenced in a study of spatial heterogeneity in lung cancer. Each CDR3 protein is one row after TCRdb ran MiXCR on the 5' RACE reads. The sample lists 30,000 to 35,000 distinct CDR3 sequences; roughly 10% were seen once. The time point was: blood at routine non-recurrence follow-up after resection. The sample consisted of PBMCs, taken at follow-up. These receptors originate from a female donor with early-stage non-small cell lung cancer.

This clonotype has only a few counts. The V gene is TRBV20-1, the J gene TRBJ2-1; TRBD2 matches at 10 bases. The CDR3 spans 17 residues. Unmatched junction bases numbered 20, after V lost 6 bases and J lost 9 bases. CDR1 is DFQATT, CDR2 SNEGSKA, per germline (reference sequence). CDR3: CSALTSGAMSRGFEQFF. The DNA of the CDR3 is TGCAGTGCCCTTACTAGCGGGGCAATGAGTCGCGGTTTTGAGCAGTTCTTC.

The chain is built from TRBV14 and TRBJ2-2; D possibly corresponds to TRBD2 (6 bases). From germline, CDR1 is SGHDN and CDR2 FVKESK. The V end was cut by 2 bases, the J end by 4 bases, with 14 bases between. CDR3 length equals 16 residues. In DNA, the CDR3 is TGTGCCAGCAGCCAAATAGGGCTAGCGACCACCGGGGAGCTGTTTTTT. Translated, it gives CASSQIGLATTGELFF.

This clonotype was counted many times. The chain combines TRBV7-7 with TRBJ2-1, with TRBD1 matching over 7 bases. After removal of 2 bases from V and 2 bases from J, the junction contained 0 bases not matched to a gene. Germline loops: CDR1 SSHAT, CDR2 FNYEAQ (reference sequence). The CDR3 has 14 residues. The CDR3 region has the DNA TGTGCCAGCAGCTTACAGGGGGCCTACAATGAGCAGTTCTTC. Protein: CASSLQGAYNEQFF.

This chain joins TRBV29-1 and TRBJ2-7; D ambiguous. V dropped 6 bases and J dropped 3 bases, with 9 bases sitting between them. CDR3 length: 11 residues. The V gene's germline CDR1 is SQVTM and CDR2 ANQGSEA. CDR3 loop: CSVRLVYEQYF. The CDR3 DNA sequence: TGCAGCGTCCGACTGGTCTACGAGCAGTACTTC.

The chain carries TRBV28 and TRBJ1-6; weak D call: TRBD1 (5 bases). CDR1 and CDR2 from the germline V gene are MDHEN and SYDVKM. The CDR3 is made up of 16 amino acids. Trimming left V 5 bases short and J 6 bases short, with 17 bases between. CDR3 region: CASSPGRGGRNSPLHF. CDR3 sequence (DNA): TGTGCCAGCAGTCCAGGGAGGGGAGGCCGTAATTCACCCCTCCACTTT.

A remark on this clonotype: Given a much more abundant clone one base away, this may be a read error. The V call is TRBV19, the J call TRBJ1-5; D gene unclear. The CDR3 covers 13 residues. Looked up from germline, CDR1 is LNHDA and CDR2 is SQIVND (reference sequence). CDR3 region: CASSIDIAQPRHF. The CDR3 DNA reads as TGTGCCAGTAGTATAGACATCGCGCAGCCCCGGCATTTT. Full variable domain (outside the CDR3, taken from reference TRBV19 and TRBJ1-5): DGGITQSPKYLFRKEGQNVTLSCEQNLNHDAMYWYRQDPGQGLRLIYYSQIVNDFQKGDIAEGYSVSREKKESFPLTVTSAQKNPTAFYLCASSIDIAQPRHFGDGTRLSIL.

This clonotype was counted a few times. The chain combines TRBV13 with TRBJ2-5; D gene ambiguous. CDR3 length equals 15 residues. Germline CDR1 PRHDT, CDR2 FYEKMQ (reference sequence). Trimming removed 6 bases at V and 2 bases at J, with 16 bases between. As DNA, the CDR3 is TGTGCCAGCAGTCCCGGTGAGGCCCCACAAGAGACCCAGTACTTC. Its protein is CASSPGEAPQETQYF. Supplemented by reference TRBV13 and TRBJ2-5, the full variable domain reads AAGVIQSPRHLIKEKRETATLKCYPIPRHDTVYWYQQGPGQDPQFLISFYEKMQSDKGSIPDRFSAQQFSDYHSELNMSSLELGDSALYFCASSPGEAPQETQYFGPGTRLLVL.

A few counts support this clonotype. The chain employs TRBV6-5 and TRBJ1-6, with D unclear. The CDR3 covers 13 residues. The ends were cut back, 2 bases at V and 5 bases at J, with 4 bases in the middle. Germline values: CDR1 MNHEY, CDR2 SVGAGI. This chain's CDR3 is CASSYDHNSPLHF. CDR3 coding DNA: TGTGCCAGCAGTTACGACCATAATTCACCCCTCCACTTT.

This clonotype has a handful of counts. V usage is TRBV4-2 and J usage is TRBJ1-1; tentative D call: TRBD1 (5 bases). There are 14 residues in the CDR3. CDR1 and CDR2 from the germline V gene are LGHNA and YNFKEQ. Trimming shortened V by 1 base and J by 0 bases, and 6 bases separated the two germline ends. In DNA, the CDR3 is TGTGCCAGCAGCCAAGTGGGGGTGAACACTGAAGCTTTCTTT. It translates to CASSQVGVNTEAFF.

This clonotype was counted between two and nine times. The chain uses TRBV5-6 and TRBJ2-3; unclear D gene. The V gene's germline CDR1 is SGHDT and CDR2 YYEEEE. V was clipped by 8 bases and J by 1 base, with 8 bases between them. The CDR3 spans 12 residues. CDR3: CASRWGTDTQYF. CDR3 DNA sequence: TGTGCCAGTAGATGGGGCACAGATACGCAGTATTTT.

In the case of this clonotype: The germline gene is not matched at one end of the junction; a read error may be the cause. The chain combines TRBV7-9 with TRBJ2-3; the D is unclear. The CDR3 spans 12 residues. Germline V gene sequence: CDR1 SEHNR, CDR2 FQNEAQ (reference sequence). CDR3 sequence (DNA): TGTGTCAGCAGCTCTGGGGTAGATACGCAGTATTTT. As protein: CVSSSGVDTQYF.

The chain employs TRBV20-1 and TRBJ1-1; TRBD1 matches at 8 bases. The CDR3 sequence is 15 residues long. Germline CDR1 is DFQATT and CDR2 is SNEGSKA (reference sequence). With V trimmed by 3 bases and J by 11 bases, 17 bases remained unmatched. CDR3 in amino acids: CSASPRDRPIVEAFF. CDR3 DNA: TGCAGTGCTAGTCCCCGGGACAGGCCCATTGTGGAGGCTTTCTTT.

This clonotype was observed at least ten times. This chain connects TRBV7-9 to TRBJ2-1; 10 bases are a match to TRBD2. There are 16 residues in the CDR3. The V gene's germline CDR1 is SEHNR and CDR2 FQNEAQ (reference sequence). The V segment lost 1 base and the J segment 5 bases; nucleotides outside the gene matches: 5. DNA for the CDR3: TGTGCCAGCAGCTTAGGCAGTCTAGCGGGGGACAATGAGCAGTTCTTC. Its protein product is CASSLGSLAGDNEQFF.

The chain carries TRBV6-5 and TRBJ2-7, with D possibly being TRBD2 (6 bases). The germline gives CDR1 MNHEY, CDR2 SVGAGI. The CDR3 runs 16 residues. Trimming took 2 bases from V and 2 from J, leaving 16 bases between them. The CDR3 DNA sequence: TGTGCCAGCAGTTACCGTGGACCGTCGGGGGCCTACGAGCAGTACTTC. It encodes CASSYRGPSGAYEQYF.

This chain connects TRBV30 to TRBJ2-7; 7 positions agree with TRBD2. CDR3 length: 13 residues. Germline V lookup: CDR1 GTSNPN, CDR2 SVGIG (reference sequence). The ends lost 5 bases at V and 2 bases at J; junction bases unmatched: 6. CDR3 DNA: TGTGCCTGGTCCCTTGGGGGGGCCTACGAGCAGTACTTC. It codes for CAWSLGGAYEQYF.

The rearrangement joins TRBV10-3 to TRBJ2-5, with 10 bases matching TRBD2. The junction had 8 bases not matched to a gene; V was cut back by 0 bases and J by 4 bases. The CDR3 length is 17 residues. In germline, CDR1 is ENHRY, CDR2 SYGVKD. DNA of the CDR3: TGTGCCATCAGTGAGTCGGTAGCGGGGGGAAGGAGAGAGACCCAGTACTTC. This gives the protein CAISESVAGGRRETQYF.

In its sample, this clonotype was seen many times. The chain carries TRBV12-5 and TRBJ2-2; D gene unclear. CDR1 and CDR2 from the germline V gene are LGHNT and FRNRAP. V was cut by 5 bases and J by 9 bases, with 16 bases left in between. The CDR3 totals 14 residues. The CDR3 DNA reads as TGTGCTAGTGGTCCCTCCTTAAATCCATGGGAGCTGTTTTTT. It translates to CASGPSLNPWELFF.